This T cell receptor (beta chain) was captured in a study of T cell repertoires in cytomegalovirus infection. Background on the study: Public TCR beta signatures indicated both CMV infection and matching HLA type.

A single record per CDR3 protein comes from TCRdb applying MiXCR to the reads. Here the sample spans hundreds of thousands of distinct CDR3 sequences, more than 40% being singletons. This CDR3 has 14 residues. Germline V gene data show CDR1 as SGHTA and CDR2 as FQGNSA. V lost 5 bases and J lost 0, with 10 bases in between. A word on this clonotype: No antigen is known for it.

The material sequenced was cultured PBMCs, taken from culture after CMV antigen stimulation. The receptor was derived from a human donor in good health (CMV status not recorded). Some clones in this sample may be carry-over from other donors' samples. The V call is TRBV7-2, the J call TRBJ1-2; no definite D call. CDR3 in DNA: TGTGCCAGCAGCCAACTCAGGTCTAACTATGGCTACACCTTC. Translation: CASSQLRSNYGYTF.